A single sample is the source of the 25 T cell receptor beta chains below, sequenced in a study of control samples from healthy donors and cancer patients. Sequenced by immunoSEQ multiplex PCR; TCRdb stores in-frame clones only, minus some. The sample includes around 55,000 clones, 89% of them seen just once. Source material: PBMCs. These receptors were taken from a man aged 35-49 years with colorectal cancer.

The J gene is TRBJ2-7, the V gene TRBV11-2; D not certain. From germline, CDR1 is SGHAT and CDR2 FQNNGV. This CDR3 spans 13 amino acids. V lost 3 bases to trimming and J lost 1 base, with 7 bases between them. The CDR3 sequence is CASSFSVSYEQYF. In nucleotides, the CDR3 is TGTGCCAGCAGCTTTTCCGTTTCCTACGAGCAGTACTTC.

In regard to this clone: Other DNA sequences in the sample encode the same CDR3. V gene TRBV28 combines with J gene TRBJ1-1, with no clear D. This CDR3 is 11 amino acids long. The germline gives CDR1 MDHEN, CDR2 SYDVKM. The V and J ends lost 5 bases and 2 bases respectively, with 3 bases between them. The DNA of the CDR3 is TGTGCCAGCAGTCCTAACACTGAAGCTTTCTTT. Its protein product is CASSPNTEAFF.

The V call is TRBV25-1, the J call TRBJ1-1; a weak D match, TRBD1 (6 bases). Germline loops: CDR1 MGHDK, CDR2 SYGVNS. The germline V and J ends were trimmed by 4 bases and 4 bases, with 13 bases remaining between them. The length of the CDR3 is 14 residues. The CDR3 sequence: CASSGRGGPTEAFF. CDR3 bases: TGTGCCAGCAGTGGACGGGGGGGGCCCACTGAAGCTTTCTTT.

This chain connects TRBV19 to TRBJ2-4, with 10 positions matching TRBD2. The CDR3 loop spans 16 amino acids. Germline CDR1 LNHDA, CDR2 SQIVND (reference sequence). V lost 5 bases to trimming and J lost 0 bases; unmatched junction nucleotides: 4. CDR3 in DNA: TGTGCCAGTAGTCCGGGACTAGCGTTAGCCAAAAACATTCAGTACTTC. This codes for CASSPGLALAKNIQYF.

The chain joins TRBV4-1 to TRBJ2-2; 9 bases line up with TRBD1. The CDR3 is 16 amino acids. V dropped 4 bases and J dropped 7; count of bases not matched to a gene: 10. Germline V gives CDR1 MGHRA, CDR2 YSYEKL. In DNA form, the CDR3 reads TGCGCCAGCAGCCGAGAGGACAGGGGATTGATCGGGGAGCTGTTTTTT. Residues: CASSREDRGLIGELFF.

This clone came up once. The CDR3 region is CASSIGSHINTIYF. In nucleotides, the CDR3 is TGTGCCAGTAGTATCGGCAGCCACATAAACACCATATATTTT. The V call is TRBV19, the J call TRBJ1-3; D not resolved. Looked up from germline, CDR1 is LNHDA and CDR2 is SQIVND (reference sequence). This CDR3 is built from 14 residues. V shed 3 bases and J shed 6 bases, with 12 bases lying between them.

The chain carries TRBV5-6 and TRBJ2-1, with 10 bases identical to TRBD1. The CDR3 is made up of 13 amino acids. V shed 5 bases and J 10 bases; nucleotides not matched to a gene: 6. Germline values: CDR1 SGHDT, CDR2 YYEEEE. CDR3 in DNA: TGTGCCAGCAGGCCGACAGGGGGCGCGGAGCAGTTCTTC. Amino acids: CASRPTGGAEQFF.

V is TRBV27 and J is TRBJ2-3; TRBD2 matches 7 bases. The CDR3 covers 16 residues. CDR1 and CDR2 from the germline V gene are MNHEY and SMNVEV (reference sequence). Trimming cost V 5 bases and J 0 bases; bases outside gene matches: 8. CDR3 coding DNA: TGTGCCAGCAGTAGGGGCGCTAGCGGTAGCACAGATACGCAGTATTTT. Its protein is CASSRGASGSTDTQYF.

This clone was recorded once. The chain is built from TRBV11-3 and TRBJ2-7, with D possibly matching TRBD2 (6 bases). Germline V gene data show CDR1 as SGHNT and CDR2 as YENEEA. Trimming took 5 bases from V and 2 from J, leaving 13 bases between them. CDR3 size: 14 residues. The CDR3: CASSVREQTYEQYF. CDR3 bases: TGTGCCAGCAGCGTACGGGAGCAGACCTACGAGCAGTACTTC. The variable domain in full, completed from reference TRBV11-3 and TRBJ2-7, reads EAGVVQSPRYKIIEKKQPVAFWCNPISGHNTLYWYLQNLGQGPELLIRYENEEAVDDSQLPKDRFSAERLKGVDSTLKIQPAELGDSAVYLCASSVREQTYEQYFGPGTRLTVT.

The J gene is TRBJ1-5, the V gene TRBV18, with TRBD1 identical over 8 bases. CDR1 KGHSH and CDR2 LQKENI come from the germline V gene. V was clipped by 3 bases and J by 5 bases; unmatched bases: 6. This CDR3 has 15 residues. CDR3: CASSPGQGLDQPQHF. The CDR3 DNA reads TGTGCCAGCTCACCTGGACAGGGCTTGGATCAGCCCCAGCATTTT.

This sequence joins TRBV12-3 or TRBV12-4 and TRBJ2-5; no definite D call. Deletions cut 6 bases from V and 5 bases from J, with 7 bases between. This CDR3 comprises 11 residues. The CDR3 sequence: CASSPRETQYF. The CDR3 DNA follows: TGTGCCAGCAGCCCTAGGGAGACCCAGTACTTC.

The chain combines TRBV6-5 with TRBJ2-1; 7 bases map to TRBD2. V was pared by 8 bases and J by 7 bases, with 11 bases of the junction left unmatched. The germline V gene has CDR1 MNHEY and CDR2 SVGAGI. The CDR3 is 14 residues long. CDR3 loop: CASGPWRGLNEQFF. The DNA of the CDR3 is TGTGCCAGCGGTCCTTGGCGGGGGTTGAATGAGCAGTTCTTC.

The chain employs TRBV19 and TRBJ2-7; D gene ambiguous. The CDR3 runs to 11 residues. Germline V lookup: CDR1 LNHDA, CDR2 SQIVND (reference sequence). V was trimmed by 7 bases and J by 5 bases, leaving 9 bases between them. In DNA form, the CDR3 reads TGTGCCAGTACCGATCGCCACGAGCAGTACTTC. This encodes CASTDRHEQYF.

A few counts support this clone. Here the CDR3 DNA reads TGTGCCTGGAGTGTACTAGAGCGGGAGCAGTACTTC. Amino acids: CAWSVLEREQYF. The V call is TRBV30, the J call TRBJ2-7, with a possible D match to TRBD2 (5 bases). Germline V gene data show CDR1 as GTSNPN and CDR2 as SVGIG (reference sequence). CDR3 length equals 12 residues. V was cut by 0 bases and J by 7 bases, with 10 bases left in between. Variable domain in full (rest from reference TRBV30 and TRBJ2-7): SQTIHQWPATLVQPVGSPLSLECTVEGTSNPNLYWYRQAAGRGLQLLFYSVGIGQISSEVPQNLSASRPQDRQFILSSKKLLLSDSGFYLCAWSVLEREQYFGPGTRLTVT.

This sequence joins TRBV6-8 and TRBJ2-1; perhaps TRBD2 as D (8 bases). The CDR3 is made up of 15 amino acids. V was trimmed by 10 bases and J by 6 bases, leaving 22 bases between them. In germline, CDR1 is MNHGY, CDR2 SAAAGT. CDR3: CAITGVGTRFNEQFF. The CDR3 DNA is TGTGCCATAACAGGGGTCGGGACTAGGTTCAATGAGCAGTTCTTC.

This chain connects TRBV28 to TRBJ2-7; TRBD2 might be the D (6 bases). Germline lookup yields CDR1 MDHEN and CDR2 SYDVKM. This CDR3 has 14 amino acids. V was pared by 6 bases and J by 0 bases, with 12 bases between. CDR3 bases: TGTGCCAGCAGGGAACGACTAGTCTCCTACGAGCAGTACTTC. As protein: CASRERLVSYEQYF.

V and J are TRBV2 and TRBJ2-7; D gene uncertain. The germline CDR1 and CDR2 sequences are SNHLY and FYNNEI. This CDR3 region has 13 residues. Trimming took off 7 bases at V and 6 bases at J, with 16 bases between the two ends. CDR3 amino acids: CASNGRSPLEQYF. DNA for the CDR3: TGTGCCAGCAACGGGCGATCTCCACTCGAGCAGTACTTC.

V usage is TRBV2 and J usage is TRBJ2-4; the D is unclear. V was trimmed by 8 bases and J by 5 bases, leaving 13 bases between them. Germline V gene data show CDR1 as SNHLY and CDR2 as FYNNEI. The CDR3 sequence is 13 residues long. CDR3 protein: CASSSTPQNIQYF. The CDR3 DNA follows: TGTGCCAGCTCTTCCACACCCCAAAACATTCAGTACTTC.

The chain couples TRBV9 to TRBJ1-1; D is perhaps TRBD1 (5 bases). Germline V gene data show CDR1 as SGDLS and CDR2 as YYNGEE. Trimming took 3 bases from V and 7 from J, leaving 10 bases between them. The CDR3 is 12 amino acids. The CDR3 bases are TGTGCCAGCAGCGCGCGGGGCGATGAAGCTTTCTTT. Translated, it gives CASSARGDEAFF. Variable domain in full (rest from reference TRBV9 and TRBJ1-1): DSGVTQTPKHLITATGQRVTLRCSPRSGDLSVYWYQQSLDQGLQFLIQYYNGEERAKGNILERFSAQQFPDLHSELNLSSLELGDSALYFCASSARGDEAFFGQGTRLTVV.

This chain uses TRBV6-5 with TRBJ1-2, with 9 bases that match TRBD1. The CDR3 is 13 amino acids. Germline CDR1 reads MNHEY; CDR2 reads SVGAGI. V shed 6 bases and J 14 bases; nucleotides not matched to a gene: 13. CDR3 sequence: CASSVSSQGQGTF. The CDR3 region has the DNA TGTGCCAGCAGCGTATCATCGCAGGGACAGGGTACCTTC.

The chain joins TRBV7-9 to TRBJ2-3; D may be TRBD1 (6 bases). CDR1 is SEHNR, CDR2 FQNEAQ, per germline (reference sequence). V was clipped by 1 base and J by 2 bases, with 19 bases between them. The CDR3 extends over 18 amino acids. CDR3: CASSLGGTKWGPTDTQYF. In nucleotides, the CDR3 is TGTGCCAGCAGCTTAGGTGGGACAAAGTGGGGCCCCACAGATACGCAGTATTTT.

The gene calls are TRBV6-1 and TRBJ1-5; 8 nucleotides align to TRBD1. The CDR3 length is 16 residues. Trimming at V came to 3 bases and at J to 7 bases, leaving 11 bases not matched to a gene. Germline V lookup: CDR1 MNHNS, CDR2 SASEGT. The CDR3 spells CASSEMDRVGGQPQHF. DNA of the CDR3: TGTGCCAGCAGTGAGATGGACAGGGTAGGTGGGCAGCCCCAGCATTTT.

In regard to this clone: The junction and the germline gene differ at one end; a read error may be behind it. The chain uses TRBV19 and TRBJ2-5; 12 bases agree with TRBD2. This CDR3 comprises 16 residues. Germline V gives CDR1 LNHDA, CDR2 SQIVND (reference sequence). CDR3 in DNA: TGTGCCAGTAGTATGGGACTAGCGGGCCCACGAGAGTCCCAGTACTTC. This sequence encodes CASSMGLAGPRESQYF.

V is TRBV5-6 and J is TRBJ2-2; D is uncertain. V shed 4 bases and J shed 1 base, with 8 bases lying between them. Per germline, CDR1 SGHDT and CDR2 YYEEEE. The CDR3 runs to 14 residues. CDR3 in DNA: TGTGCCAGCAGCGCCATAGGGAACACCGGGGAGCTGTTTTTT. As protein: CASSAIGNTGELFF.

The V and J genes are TRBV6-1 and TRBJ2-7; no firm D call. Germline V CDR1 and CDR2: MNHNS, SASEGT. With 1 base removed from V and 3 bases from J, the gap between germline ends came to 4 bases. There are 12 residues in the CDR3. In nucleotides, the CDR3 is TGTGCCAGCAGTGAAGGCGGCTACGAGCAGTACTTC. The encoded protein is CASSEGGYEQYF.